This TCR beta chain was recorded in a study of blood T cells in healthy people across ages. Study as a whole: Template switching retrieved approximately one barcoded beta molecule for each two T cells. The study, taken as a whole, reports: Strong correlation linked observed beta diversity and percent naive T cells.

Then a second PCR, running roughly 7 to 11 cycles, was carried out with a sample-barcoded 5' primer and a J-beta primer mix. TCRdb reprocessed the 5' RACE reads with MiXCR, giving one entry per CDR3 protein. The sample lists 450,000 to 700,000 distinct CDR3 sequences, about 26% seen once, with about 18% in the top ten. This clonotype was recorded a few times. The antigen is unknown. Trimming shortened V by 6 bases and J by 5 bases, and 9 bases separated the two germline ends. There are 12 residues in the CDR3. Looked up from germline, CDR1 is MNHNS and CDR2 is SASEGT. Sequencing was done on a sample of blood. The gene calls are TRBV6-1 and TRBJ2-3; no clear D gene. The receptor was derived from a woman in her seventies in good health. CDR3 DNA: TGTGCCAGCAGGACCCACCTAGATACGCAGTATTTT. Translating gives CASRTHLDTQYF.